The T cell receptor (beta chain) described here comes from a study of OX40 agonist ivuxolimab in advanced cancers. For this clone: What it binds is not known.

The repertoire was sequenced with immunoSEQ multiplex PCR; TCRdb's copy has only in-frame clones and lacks some. The repertoire holds about 95,000 clones, with around nine tenths as singletons. The germline V gene has CDR1 SGHAT and CDR2 FQNNGV. The V and J ends lost 7 bases and 4 bases, in that order; junction bases with no gene match: 18. This CDR3 spans 17 amino acids. Study-wide findings and caveats: CD8+ T cells averaged more expanded clones than CD4+.

This TCR was sampled from an adult with an advanced solid tumor such as melanoma, head and neck, liver or kidney cancer. The sample here was CD4+ or CD8+ T cells sorted from blood, taken in a trial of the OX40 agonist ivuxolimab. The V and J genes are TRBV11-2 and TRBJ2-7, with 8 bases matching TRBD1. CDR3 in amino acids: CASIPTPGQGATYEQYF. CDR3 coding DNA: TGTGCCAGCATCCCCACCCCCGGGCAGGGGGCCACTTACGAGCAGTACTTC.